These 25 T cell receptor beta chains were all obtained from the same sample, sequenced in a study of cytomegalovirus exposure and HLA in healthy donors. Sequenced by immunoSEQ multiplex PCR; TCRdb stores in-frame clones only, minus some. The table shows under 200,000 clones, with about 81% occurring only once. The sample taken for sequencing was PBMCs. These receptors all stem from a woman younger than 45 in good health and CMV-seronegative.

This clone was detected once. The chain recombines TRBV27 with TRBJ1-6; TRBD1 aligns across 8 bases. V shed 4 bases, J shed 8 bases, and the junction held 7 bases outside the gene matches. From germline, CDR1 is MNHEY and CDR2 SMNVEV (reference sequence). The CDR3 consists of 15 residues. CDR3 DNA sequence: TGTGCCAGCAGTTACTGGACAGGGTCGTATTCACCCCTCCACTTT. Its translation: CASSYWTGSYSPLHF.

The CDR3 bases are TGTGCCAGCAGCTTCATACAGGGGAGTTCACCCCTCCACTTT. Translation: CASSFIQGSSPLHF. The V call is TRBV7-3, the J call TRBJ1-6, with 7 positions matching TRBD1. V was pared by 3 bases and J by 9 bases, with 5 bases of the junction left unmatched. The germline V gene encodes CDR1 SGHTA and CDR2 FQGTGA. This CDR3 has 14 amino acids.

The chain is built from TRBV15 and TRBJ1-1; TRBD1 matches 10 bases. Germline-derived CDR1 and CDR2 are LNHNV and YYDKDF (reference sequence). CDR3 length: 14 amino acids. J was trimmed by 5 bases and V by 4 bases; bases with no gene match: 4. The CDR3 DNA is TGTGCCACCAGCATGTTGGGACAGGGGACTGAAGCTTTCTTT. Its protein product is CATSMLGQGTEAFF.

The chain recombines TRBV27 with TRBJ2-5; D is ambiguous. Trimming took 2 bases from V and 7 from J, leaving 11 bases between them. The CDR3 contains 13 residues. Germline CDR1 is MNHEY and CDR2 is SMNVEV (reference sequence). This CDR3 is CASSLAPTGTQYF. The CDR3 nucleotides are TGTGCCAGCAGTTTAGCACCAACGGGGACCCAGTACTTC.

The chain carries TRBV2 and TRBJ2-5; TRBD2 is a possible D gene (5 bases). Germline lookup yields CDR1 SNHLY and CDR2 FYNNEI. Trimming stripped 0 bases from V and 5 bases from J, with 10 bases between. This CDR3 is built from 14 residues. CDR3 in amino acids: CASSEAILGETQYF. The CDR3 DNA follows: TGTGCCAGCAGTGAAGCGATACTAGGGGAGACCCAGTACTTC.

The chain has TRBV5-1 and TRBJ2-2; 8 bases are a match to TRBD2. V trimming: 4 bases; J trimming: 7 bases; junction bases outside the gene matches: 6. The CDR3 loop spans 14 amino acids. Germline CDR1 reads SGHRS; CDR2 reads YFSETQ. The CDR3 is CASSPGLVGGELFF. The CDR3, as DNA: TGCGCCAGCAGCCCGGGACTAGTCGGCGGGGAGCTGTTTTTT.

The chain employs TRBV5-1 and TRBJ2-1; 10 bases align to TRBD2. Germline trimming cut 4 bases from V and 0 bases from J; bases unmatched to any gene: 1. Germline V lookup: CDR1 SGHRS, CDR2 YFSETQ. This CDR3 contains 15 residues. The CDR3 bases are TGCGCCAGCAGCATAGCGGGGGGCTCCTACAATGAGCAGTTCTTC. Its translation: CASSIAGGSYNEQFF.

The chain couples TRBV6-6 to TRBJ2-7; a possible D gene is TRBD1 (7 bases). Trimming removed 7 bases at V and 2 bases at J, with 18 bases between. The CDR3 contains 15 residues. From germline, CDR1 is MNHNY and CDR2 SVGAGI (reference sequence). The CDR3 nucleotides read TGTGCCAGCAACTGGGGGGCAGGGGGGACCTACGAGCAGTACTTC. Its translation is CASNWGAGGTYEQYF.

This clone appeared once. The V call is TRBV10-3, the J call TRBJ1-1, with 8 bases lining up with TRBD1. The CDR3 totals 15 residues. The V gene's germline CDR1 is ENHRY and CDR2 SYGVKD. Trimming cost V 4 bases and J 1 base; bases outside gene matches: 5. In DNA form, the CDR3 reads TGTGCCATCAGTGCCCTGGACAGGGCGAACACTGAAGCTTTCTTT. Its protein product is CAISALDRANTEAFF.

The chain joins TRBV14 to TRBJ2-7; 7 bases line up with TRBD1. The CDR3 extends over 17 amino acids. Germline CDR1 and CDR2: SGHDN and FVKESK. The V and J ends lost 2 bases and 2 bases, in that order; junction bases with no gene match: 12. The CDR3 here is CASSQKYRGATAYEQYF. Here the CDR3 DNA reads TGTGCCAGCAGCCAAAAGTACAGGGGCGCCACCGCCTACGAGCAGTACTTC. Complete variable domain (other parts from reference TRBV14 and TRBJ2-7): EAGVTQFPSHSVIEKGQTVTLRCDPISGHDNLYWYRRVMGKEIKFLLHFVKESKQDESGMPNNRFLAERTGGTYSTLKVQPAELEDSGVYFCASSQKYRGATAYEQYFGPGTRLTVT.

The chain is built from TRBV5-6 and TRBJ1-2; D gene unclear. There are 14 residues in the CDR3. The ends were cut back, 2 bases at V and 0 bases at J, with 8 bases in the middle. The germline V gene has CDR1 SGHDT and CDR2 YYEEEE. CDR3 sequence: CASSFARSNYGYTF. Written as DNA, the CDR3 is TGTGCCAGCAGCTTTGCCAGGTCTAACTATGGCTACACCTTC.

The chain joins TRBV30 to TRBJ2-3, with a tentative D call TRBD2 (6 bases). CDR1 GTSNPN and CDR2 SVGIG come from the germline V gene (reference sequence). The CDR3 contains 12 residues. V gave up 4 bases and J gave up 5 bases, with 10 bases separating them. The DNA of the CDR3 is TGTGCCTGGACCGGGAGTGGAGATACGCAGTATTTT. It is translated as CAWTGSGDTQYF.

V usage is TRBV10-2 and J usage is TRBJ1-5; 9 nucleotides line up with TRBD1. The CDR3 is 14 amino acids. The germline V gene has CDR1 WSHSY and CDR2 SAAADI. J gave up 6 bases and V 6 bases, and 6 bases lay outside the gene matches. The CDR3 region is CASRGQGQFQPQHF. As DNA, the CDR3 is TGCGCCAGCAGAGGACAGGGGCAGTTTCAGCCCCAGCATTTT.

The V and J genes are TRBV6-1 and TRBJ2-3; D remains unclear. This CDR3 contains 13 residues. The germline gives CDR1 MNHNS, CDR2 SASEGT. Trimming took 6 bases from V and 6 from J, leaving 13 bases between them. CDR3 region: CASSEVFGDTQYF. CDR3 in DNA: TGTGCCAGCAGCGAGGTTTTCGGGGATACGCAGTATTTT.

V and J are TRBV6-5 and TRBJ1-3; D remains unclear. V dropped 4 bases and J dropped 3 bases, with 10 bases sitting between them. Germline values: CDR1 MNHEY, CDR2 SVGAGI. The CDR3 loop spans 14 amino acids. Here the CDR3 reads CASSSLDFGNTIYF. The CDR3, as DNA: TGTGCCAGCAGTTCGCTCGACTTTGGAAACACCATATATTTT.

The chain combines TRBV28 with TRBJ1-5; the match to TRBD1 covers 7 bases. There are 14 residues in the CDR3. With 5 bases clipped from V and 3 bases from J, the junction kept 4 bases outside the gene matches. Germline-derived CDR1 and CDR2 are MDHEN and SYDVKM. The CDR3 sequence: CASSEGAVNQPQHF. CDR3 DNA: TGTGCCAGCAGTGAGGGGGCGGTCAATCAGCCCCAGCATTTT.

This sequence joins TRBV30 and TRBJ2-7, with D possibly being TRBD2 (6 bases). The V end was cut by 1 base, the J end by 7 bases, with 11 bases between. CDR3 length: 12 residues. Germline V gene lookup returns CDR1 GTSNPN and CDR2 SVGIG (reference sequence). The CDR3 DNA reads as TGTGCCTGGAGTGAGTCTGCGGGGGAGCAGTACTTC. This gives the protein CAWSESAGEQYF.

This rearrangement joins TRBV6-5 to TRBJ2-7, with D possibly matching TRBD2 (5 bases). Germline assignment: CDR1 MNHEY and CDR2 SVGAGI. With 1 base removed from V and 8 bases from J, the gap between germline ends came to 9 bases. The length of the CDR3 is 12 residues. CDR3 DNA: TGTGCCAGCAGTTACTACGGGGATCAGCAGTACTTC. This codes for CASSYYGDQQYF.

The chain carries TRBV10-2 and TRBJ1-1; D not resolved. The germline CDR1 and CDR2 sequences are WSHSY and SAAADI. The germline V and J ends were trimmed by 3 bases and 11 bases, with 10 bases remaining between them. CDR3 length: 11 amino acids. CDR3 sequence: CASSDGPGAFF. In DNA form, the CDR3 reads TGCGCCAGCAGTGATGGTCCCGGGGCTTTCTTT.

The chain is built from TRBV2 and TRBJ2-1; 9 nucleotides agree with TRBD2. J was trimmed by 9 bases and V by 1 base; bases with no gene match: 7. This CDR3 is 15 amino acids long. Germline V gene sequence: CDR1 SNHLY, CDR2 FYNNEI. DNA for the CDR3: TGTGCCAGCAGTGAAGAAGCGGGGGGACGGAGTGAGCAGTTCTTC. It translates to CASSEEAGGRSEQFF.

This clone was recorded a few times. CDR3 in amino acids: CASSPGGRHYEQYF. For the CDR3, the DNA is TGTGCCAGCAGCCCCGGAGGACGGCACTACGAGCAGTACTTC. The chain links TRBV9 to TRBJ2-7, with D tentatively TRBD2 (5 bases). The CDR3 loop spans 14 amino acids. The germline V gene encodes CDR1 SGDLS and CDR2 YYNGEE. The V gene lost 4 bases and the J gene lost 3 bases, with 14 bases spanning the gap. The full variable domain, with the rest looked up from reference TRBV9 and TRBJ2-7, is DSGVTQTPKHLITATGQRVTLRCSPRSGDLSVYWYQQSLDQGLQFLIQYYNGEERAKGNILERFSAQQFPDLHSELNLSSLELGDSALYFCASSPGGRHYEQYFGPGTRLTVT.

J is TRBJ2-6 and V is TRBV30, with D possibly TRBD2 on 5 matching bases. CDR3 length: 16 residues. V was trimmed by 0 bases and J by 0 bases, leaving 9 bases between them. Germline V CDR1 and CDR2: GTSNPN, SVGIG (reference sequence). DNA of the CDR3: TGTGCCTGGAGTGTATTAGGGAGCTCTGGGGCCAACGTCCTGACTTTC. Translating gives CAWSVLGSSGANVLTF.

The chain carries TRBV5-1 and TRBJ1-2, with 9 bases that match TRBD1. The CDR3 totals 15 residues. Trimming cost V 2 bases and J 5 bases; bases outside gene matches: 7. Germline V gene sequence: CDR1 SGHRS, CDR2 YFSETQ. The CDR3, as DNA: TGCGCCAGCAGCTTATCTACAGGGGGCAAGTATGGCTACACCTTC. It codes for CASSLSTGGKYGYTF.

This chain connects TRBV5-1 to TRBJ2-2; 8 bases are a match to TRBD1. Germline V lookup: CDR1 SGHRS, CDR2 YFSETQ. The CDR3 has 15 amino acids. After removal of 1 base from V and 3 bases from J, the junction contained 2 bases not matched to a gene. The CDR3 reads CASSLKTGDTGELFF. The CDR3 DNA reads as TGCGCCAGCAGCTTGAAGACAGGGGACACCGGGGAGCTGTTTTTT.

The V call is TRBV30, the J call TRBJ2-1, with 7 nucleotides matching TRBD2. The CDR3 spans 13 residues. Germline lookup yields CDR1 GTSNPN and CDR2 SVGIG (reference sequence). The trim removed 0 bases at V and 4 bases at J, leaving 0 bases unmatched. The DNA of the CDR3 is TGTGCCTGGAGTGTGGGAGGGTACAATGAGCAGTTCTTC. Its protein is CAWSVGGYNEQFF.